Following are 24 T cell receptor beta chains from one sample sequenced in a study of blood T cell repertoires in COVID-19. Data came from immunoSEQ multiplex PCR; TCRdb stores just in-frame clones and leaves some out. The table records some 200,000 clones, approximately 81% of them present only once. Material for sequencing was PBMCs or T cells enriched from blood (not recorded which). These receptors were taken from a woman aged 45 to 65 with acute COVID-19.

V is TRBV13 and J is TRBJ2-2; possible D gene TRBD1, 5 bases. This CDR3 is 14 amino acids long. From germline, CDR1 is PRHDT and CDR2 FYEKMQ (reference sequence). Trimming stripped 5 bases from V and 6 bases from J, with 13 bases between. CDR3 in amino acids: CASSTREVAGELFF. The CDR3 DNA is TGTGCCAGCAGCACCAGGGAAGTGGCCGGGGAGCTGTTTTTT.

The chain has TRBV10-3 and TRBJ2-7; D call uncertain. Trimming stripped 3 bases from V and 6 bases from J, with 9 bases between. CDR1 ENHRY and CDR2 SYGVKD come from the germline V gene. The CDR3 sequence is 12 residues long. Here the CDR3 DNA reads TGTGCCATCAGTGACCAGACGGGCGAGCAGTACTTC. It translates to CAISDQTGEQYF.

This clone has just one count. CDR3 bases: TGCGCCAGCAGCTTGGGCGAAAGTTCTTTCTACGAGCAGTACTTC. Translated, it gives CASSLGESSFYEQYF. V and J are TRBV5-1 and TRBJ2-7; D gene ambiguous. Germline loops: CDR1 SGHRS, CDR2 YFSETQ. With 0 bases removed from V and 3 bases from J, the gap between germline ends came to 13 bases. The CDR3 is 15 residues long.

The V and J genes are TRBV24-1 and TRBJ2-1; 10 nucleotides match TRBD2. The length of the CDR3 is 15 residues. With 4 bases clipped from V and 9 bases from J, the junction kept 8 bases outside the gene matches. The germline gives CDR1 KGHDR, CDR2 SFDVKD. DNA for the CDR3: TGTGCCACCAGTGACAAACTAGCGGGATGGAGTGAGCAGTTCTTC. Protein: CATSDKLAGWSEQFF.

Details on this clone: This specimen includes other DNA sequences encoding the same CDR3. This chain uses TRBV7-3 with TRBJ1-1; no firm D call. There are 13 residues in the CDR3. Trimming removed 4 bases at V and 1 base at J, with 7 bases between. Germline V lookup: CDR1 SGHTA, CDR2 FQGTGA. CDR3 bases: TGTGCCAGCAGCTCGCAGGAGAACACTGAAGCTTTCTTT. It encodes CASSSQENTEAFF. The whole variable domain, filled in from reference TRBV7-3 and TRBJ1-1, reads GAGVSQTPSNKVTEKGKYVELRCDPISGHTALYWYRQSLGQGPEFLIYFQGTGAADDSGLPNDRFFAVRPEGSVSTLKIQRTERGDSAVYLCASSSQENTEAFFGQGTRLTVV.

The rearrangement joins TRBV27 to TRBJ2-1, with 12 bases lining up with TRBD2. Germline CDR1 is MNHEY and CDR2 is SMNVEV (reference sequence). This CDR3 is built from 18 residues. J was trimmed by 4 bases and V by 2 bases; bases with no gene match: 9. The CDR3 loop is CASSLPLAGGYLYNEQFF. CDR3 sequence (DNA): TGTGCCAGCAGTTTACCACTAGCGGGGGGCTATTTATACAATGAGCAGTTCTTC.

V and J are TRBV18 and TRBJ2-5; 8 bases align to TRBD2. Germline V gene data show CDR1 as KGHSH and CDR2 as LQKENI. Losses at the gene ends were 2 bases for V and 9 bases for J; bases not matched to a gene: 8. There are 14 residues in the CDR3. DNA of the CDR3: TGTGCCAGCTCACCATGGCGGGGGGACCCTCCCCAGTACTTC. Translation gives CASSPWRGDPPQYF.

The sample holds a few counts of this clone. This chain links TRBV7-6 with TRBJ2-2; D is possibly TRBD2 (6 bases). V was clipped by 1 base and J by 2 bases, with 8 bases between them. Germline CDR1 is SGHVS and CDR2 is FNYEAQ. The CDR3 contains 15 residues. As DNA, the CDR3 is TGTGCCAGCAGCTTAGGGGGGGTCAACACCGGGGAGCTGTTTTTT. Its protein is CASSLGGVNTGELFF.

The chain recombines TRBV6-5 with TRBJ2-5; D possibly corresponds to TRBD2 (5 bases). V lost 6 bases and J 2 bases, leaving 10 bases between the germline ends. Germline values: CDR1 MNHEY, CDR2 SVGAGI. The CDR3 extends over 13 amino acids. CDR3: CASSRKRQETQYF. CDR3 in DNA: TGTGCCAGCAGCAGGAAGCGGCAAGAGACCCAGTACTTC.

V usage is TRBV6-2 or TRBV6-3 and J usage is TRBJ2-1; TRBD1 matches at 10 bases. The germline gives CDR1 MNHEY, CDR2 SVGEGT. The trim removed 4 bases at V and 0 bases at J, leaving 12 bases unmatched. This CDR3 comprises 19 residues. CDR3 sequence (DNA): TGTGCCAGCAGTTCCCCGGGACAGGGGCTTACTTTCTCCTACAATGAGCAGTTCTTC. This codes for CASSSPGQGLTFSYNEQFF.

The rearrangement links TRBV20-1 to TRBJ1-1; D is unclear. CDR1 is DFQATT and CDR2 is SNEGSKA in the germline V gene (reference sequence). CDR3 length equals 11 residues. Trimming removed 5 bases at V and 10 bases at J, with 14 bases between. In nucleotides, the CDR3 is TGCAGTGCTCACGGTACGGGGAGAGCTTTCTTT. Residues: CSAHGTGRAFF.

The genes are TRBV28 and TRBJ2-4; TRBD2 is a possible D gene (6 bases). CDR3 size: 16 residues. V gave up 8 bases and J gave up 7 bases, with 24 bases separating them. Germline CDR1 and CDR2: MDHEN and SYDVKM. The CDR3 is CASLRYGGMGMNIQYF. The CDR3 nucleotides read TGTGCCAGCCTACGGTACGGCGGGATGGGGATGAACATTCAGTACTTC.

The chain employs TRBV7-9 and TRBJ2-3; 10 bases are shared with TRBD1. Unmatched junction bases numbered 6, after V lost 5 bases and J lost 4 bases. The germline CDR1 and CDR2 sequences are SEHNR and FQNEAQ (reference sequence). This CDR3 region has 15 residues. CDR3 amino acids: CASSTGTGESDTQYF. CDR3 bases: TGTGCCAGCAGCACTGGGACAGGGGAATCAGATACGCAGTATTTT.

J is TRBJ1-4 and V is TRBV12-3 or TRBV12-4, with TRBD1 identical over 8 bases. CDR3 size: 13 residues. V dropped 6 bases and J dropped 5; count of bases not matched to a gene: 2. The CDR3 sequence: CASRTGANEKLFF. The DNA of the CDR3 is TGTGCCAGCAGGACAGGGGCGAATGAAAAACTGTTTTTT.

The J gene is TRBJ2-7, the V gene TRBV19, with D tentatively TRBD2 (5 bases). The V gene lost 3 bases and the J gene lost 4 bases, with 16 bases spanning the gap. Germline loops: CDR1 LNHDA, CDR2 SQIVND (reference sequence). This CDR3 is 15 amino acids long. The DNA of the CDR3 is TGTGCCAGTAGTATTCAGCCGGGCGGACTTTACGAGCAGTACTTC. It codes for CASSIQPGGLYEQYF.

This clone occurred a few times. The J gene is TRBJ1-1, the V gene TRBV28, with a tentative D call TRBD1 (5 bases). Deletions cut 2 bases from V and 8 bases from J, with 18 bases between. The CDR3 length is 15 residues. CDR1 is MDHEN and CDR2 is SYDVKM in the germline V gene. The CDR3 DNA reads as TGTGCCAGCAGTTTAGGGGGGGGAGGGAATTGGGAAGCTTTCTTT. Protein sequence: CASSLGGGGNWEAFF.

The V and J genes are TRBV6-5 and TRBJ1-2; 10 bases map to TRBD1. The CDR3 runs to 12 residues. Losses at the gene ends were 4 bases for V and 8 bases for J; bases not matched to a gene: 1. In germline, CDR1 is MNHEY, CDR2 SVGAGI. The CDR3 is CASSSTGGGYTF. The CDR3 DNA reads TGTGCCAGCAGTTCGACAGGGGGCGGCTACACCTTC.

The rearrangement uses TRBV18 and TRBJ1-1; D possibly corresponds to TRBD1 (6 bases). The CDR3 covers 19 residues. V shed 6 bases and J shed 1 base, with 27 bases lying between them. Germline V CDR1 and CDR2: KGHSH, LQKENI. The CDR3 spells CASSPNLGDTQTPNTEAFF. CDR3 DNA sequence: TGTGCCAGCTCCCCAAACCTGGGGGACACCCAGACACCGAACACTGAAGCTTTCTTT.

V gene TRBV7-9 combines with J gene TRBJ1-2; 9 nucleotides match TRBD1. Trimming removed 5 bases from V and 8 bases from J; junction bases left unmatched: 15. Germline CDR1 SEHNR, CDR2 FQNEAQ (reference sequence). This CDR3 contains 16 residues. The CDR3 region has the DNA TGTGCCAGCAGCCTCCAAAGGGACAGGGAAAAACGCGGCTACACCTTC. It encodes CASSLQRDREKRGYTF.

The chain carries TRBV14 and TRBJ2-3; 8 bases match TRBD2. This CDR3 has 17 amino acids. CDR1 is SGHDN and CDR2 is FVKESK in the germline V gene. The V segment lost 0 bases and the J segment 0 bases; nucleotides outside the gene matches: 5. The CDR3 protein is CASSQDLTSASTDTQYF. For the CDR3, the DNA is TGTGCCAGCAGCCAAGACCTGACTAGCGCAAGCACAGATACGCAGTATTTT. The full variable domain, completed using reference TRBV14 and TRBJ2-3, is EAGVTQFPSHSVIEKGQTVTLRCDPISGHDNLYWYRRVMGKEIKFLLHFVKESKQDESGMPNNRFLAERTGGTYSTLKVQPAELEDSGVYFCASSQDLTSASTDTQYFGPGTRLTVL.

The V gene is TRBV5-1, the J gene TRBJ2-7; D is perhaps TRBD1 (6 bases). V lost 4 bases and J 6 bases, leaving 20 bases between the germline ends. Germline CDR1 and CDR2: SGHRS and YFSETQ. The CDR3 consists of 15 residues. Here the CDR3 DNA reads TGCGCCAGCAGCGATTTCGGGACCAAAGGGGGCGAGCAGTACTTC. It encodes CASSDFGTKGGEQYF.

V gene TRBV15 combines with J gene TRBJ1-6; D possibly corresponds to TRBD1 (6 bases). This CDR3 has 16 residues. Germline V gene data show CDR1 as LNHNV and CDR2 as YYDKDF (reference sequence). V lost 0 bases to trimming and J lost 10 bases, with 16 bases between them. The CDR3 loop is CATSRDEAGARSPLHF. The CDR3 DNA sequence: TGTGCCACCAGCAGAGATGAGGCGGGGGCTAGGTCACCCCTCCACTTT.

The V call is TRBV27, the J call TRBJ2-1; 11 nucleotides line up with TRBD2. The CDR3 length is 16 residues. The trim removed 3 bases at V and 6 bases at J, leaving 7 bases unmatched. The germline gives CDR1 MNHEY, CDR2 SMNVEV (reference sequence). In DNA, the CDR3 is TGTGCCAGCAGTTTTACTAGCGGGAGAGTCCGCAATGAGCAGTTCTTC. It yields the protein CASSFTSGRVRNEQFF.

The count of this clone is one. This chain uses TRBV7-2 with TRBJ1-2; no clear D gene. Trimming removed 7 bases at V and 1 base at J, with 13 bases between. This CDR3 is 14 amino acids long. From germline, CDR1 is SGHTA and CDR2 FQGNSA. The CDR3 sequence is CASTVGLRNYGYTF. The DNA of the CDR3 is TGTGCCAGCACCGTCGGACTCCGTAACTATGGCTACACCTTC.